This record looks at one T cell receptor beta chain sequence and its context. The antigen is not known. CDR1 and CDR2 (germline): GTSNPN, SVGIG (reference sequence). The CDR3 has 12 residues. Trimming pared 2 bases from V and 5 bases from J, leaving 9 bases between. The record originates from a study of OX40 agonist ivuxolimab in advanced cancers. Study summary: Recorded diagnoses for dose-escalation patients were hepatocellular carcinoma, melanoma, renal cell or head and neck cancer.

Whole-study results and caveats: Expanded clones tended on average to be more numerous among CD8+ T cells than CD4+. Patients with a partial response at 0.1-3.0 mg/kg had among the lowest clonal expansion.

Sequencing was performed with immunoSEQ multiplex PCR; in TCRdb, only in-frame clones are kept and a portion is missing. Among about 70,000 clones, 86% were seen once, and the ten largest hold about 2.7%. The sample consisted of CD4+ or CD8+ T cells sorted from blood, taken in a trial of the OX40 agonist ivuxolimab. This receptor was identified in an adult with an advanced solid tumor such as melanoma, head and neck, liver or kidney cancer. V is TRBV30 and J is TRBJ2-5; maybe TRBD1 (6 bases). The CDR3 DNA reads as TGTGCCTGGAGTTGGGGGCCGGAGACCCAGTACTTC. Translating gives CAWSWGPETQYF.